A single sample is the source of the 12 T cell receptor beta chains below, sequenced in a study of T cells expressing NK-cell markers. TCRdb reanalyzed the 5' RACE reads, giving one entry per CDR3 protein sequence and no DNA. Seen in this sample are roughly 160,000 distinct CDR3 sequences; the ten most common clones hold less than 20%. The sample was blood T cells: a sorted CD56 or NKG2C T cell subset, CD4+ or CD8+ T cells, or bulk PBMC T cells (not recorded which). These receptors were taken from a woman aged 18 to 69 in good health.

J is TRBJ2-7 and V is TRBV10-3; TCRdb lists TRBD2, though no DNA is available to test this call. This CDR3 is 17 amino acids long. Germline assignment: CDR1 ENHRY and CDR2 SYGVKD. Here the CDR3 reads CAISEFGTSGGSYEQYF.

This chain's CDR3 is CSVGSGRAAETQYF. The V gene is TRBV29-1, the J gene TRBJ2-5; TCRdb outputs TRBD2, but without DNA this stays unchecked. The CDR3 covers 14 residues. In germline, CDR1 is SQVTM, CDR2 ANQGSEA.

V and J are TRBV28 and TRBJ2-6. Germline CDR1 is MDHEN and CDR2 is SYDVKM. This CDR3 region has 13 residues. CDR3 loop: CASSHGGANVLTF.

The chain has TRBV24-1 and TRBJ2-3; TCRdb picks TRBD1, but there is no DNA to check that call. The CDR3 covers 15 residues. CDR1 is KGHDR and CDR2 is SFDVKD in the germline V gene. Here the CDR3 reads CATSSGGLYTDTQYF.

The V call is TRBV14, the J call TRBJ2-5. CDR1 and CDR2 (germline): SGHDN, FVKESK. The CDR3 has 14 amino acids. The CDR3 sequence: CASSQSSTLETQYF. Full variable domain (remainder filled in from reference TRBV14 and TRBJ2-5): EAGVTQFPSHSVIEKGQTVTLRCDPISGHDNLYWYRRVMGKEIKFLLHFVKESKQDESGMPNNRFLAERTGGTYSTLKVQPAELEDSGVYFCASSQSSTLETQYFGPGTRLLVL.

The chain uses TRBV15 and TRBJ2-7; TCRdb returns TRBD2, unconfirmable since there is no DNA. The CDR3 is made up of 14 amino acids. The germline gives CDR1 LNHNV, CDR2 YYDKDF (reference sequence). The CDR3 region is CATSRDGGSYEQYF.

V and J are TRBV20-1 and TRBJ2-4; the TRBD2 assignment by TCRdb is unverifiable without DNA. The CDR3 spans 18 residues. Germline V gives CDR1 DFQATT, CDR2 SNEGSKA (reference sequence). The CDR3 here is CSALRTSGGAVAKNIQYF.

This chain joins TRBV5-1 and TRBJ2-6. Germline-derived CDR1 and CDR2 are SGHRS and YFSETQ. The CDR3 runs 15 residues. The CDR3 sequence: CASRSYYSGANVLTF.

V usage is TRBV27 and J usage is TRBJ2-7; TCRdb returns TRBD1, unconfirmable since there is no DNA. Germline loops: CDR1 MNHEY, CDR2 SMNVEV (reference sequence). The CDR3 loop spans 14 amino acids. The CDR3 region is CASSQQVAKDEQYF.

This chain uses TRBV5-1 with TRBJ2-1; TCRdb's assignment of TRBD1 cannot be checked, as there is no DNA. This CDR3 contains 15 residues. Germline V CDR1 and CDR2: SGHRS, YFSETQ. The CDR3 spells CASSLGQGAFNEQFF.

The rearrangement uses TRBV5-1 and TRBJ1-4. This CDR3 has 16 amino acids. Germline V gives CDR1 SGHRS, CDR2 YFSETQ. The CDR3 loop reads CASSLTVPSAGEKLFF.

The rearrangement joins TRBV6-1 to TRBJ2-5; lacking DNA, the TRBD1 call made by TCRdb goes unchecked. Germline CDR1 reads MNHNS; CDR2 reads SASEGT. This CDR3 is 14 amino acids long. The CDR3 region is CASSGTVVQETQYF.